A single sample is the source of the 9 T cell receptor beta chains below, sequenced in a study of OX40 agonist ivuxolimab in advanced cancers. The table came from immunoSEQ multiplex PCR; TCRdb's copy has only in-frame clones and leaves some out. The data contain about 42,000 clones, 86% of them singletons. Source: CD4+ or CD8+ T cells sorted from blood, taken in a trial of the OX40 agonist ivuxolimab. These receptors were obtained from an adult with an advanced solid tumor such as melanoma, head and neck, liver or kidney cancer.

CDR3 loop: CASSPWASGAKNIQYF. The CDR3 coding sequence is TGTGCCAGCAGTCCATGGGCTAGCGGAGCCAAAAACATTCAGTACTTC. This chain uses TRBV28 with TRBJ2-4, with TRBD2 identical over 7 bases. The CDR3 extends over 16 amino acids. The V segment lost 5 bases and the J segment 0 bases; nucleotides outside the gene matches: 7. Germline V gives CDR1 MDHEN, CDR2 SYDVKM. The whole variable domain, filled in from reference TRBV28 and TRBJ2-4, reads DVKVTQSSRYLVKRTGEKVFLECVQDMDHENMFWYRQDPGLGLRLIYFSYDVKMKEKGDIPEGYSVSREKKERFSLILESASTNQTSMYLCASSPWASGAKNIQYFGAGTRLSVL.

V is TRBV5-1 and J is TRBJ2-2; D ambiguous. V lost 2 bases and J 4 bases, leaving 9 bases between the germline ends. The germline V gene has CDR1 SGHRS and CDR2 YFSETQ. The CDR3 runs to 14 residues. CDR3 region: CASSLEQFTGELFF. In DNA, the CDR3 is TGCGCCAGCAGCTTAGAACAGTTCACCGGGGAGCTGTTTTTT.

The chain carries TRBV5-1 and TRBJ2-1, with TRBD2 identical over 10 bases. The V gene end was trimmed by 2 bases and the J gene end by 10 bases; junction bases not matched to a gene: 6. This CDR3 is 14 amino acids long. In germline, CDR1 is SGHRS, CDR2 YFSETQ. The CDR3 reads CASSLLLAGMEQFF. The CDR3 DNA reads TGCGCCAGCAGCTTATTACTAGCGGGAATGGAGCAGTTCTTC.

V and J are TRBV11-2 and TRBJ2-2; D ambiguous. Trimming shortened V by 5 bases and J by 7 bases, and 11 bases separated the two germline ends. Germline loops: CDR1 SGHAT, CDR2 FQNNGV. The CDR3 totals 13 residues. This CDR3 reads CASSTSPHGELFF. Written as DNA, the CDR3 is TGTGCCAGCAGCACAAGCCCGCACGGGGAGCTGTTTTTT.

The chain has TRBV2 and TRBJ1-5, with a tentative D call TRBD1 (6 bases). Germline CDR1 and CDR2: SNHLY and FYNNEI. The CDR3 totals 16 residues. The V end was cut by 3 bases, the J end by 3 bases, with 15 bases between. The CDR3 coding sequence is TGTGCCAGCAGTGATCATCGGCAGGGGATCAATCAGCCCCAGCATTTT. Amino acid sequence: CASSDHRQGINQPQHF. Full variable domain (rest looked up from reference TRBV2 and TRBJ1-5): EPEVTQTPSHQVTQMGQEVILRCVPISNHLYFYWYRQILGQKVEFLVSFYNNEISEKSEIFDDQFSVERPDGSNFTLKIRSTKLEDSAMYFCASSDHRQGINQPQHFGDGTRLSIL.

The chain uses TRBV7-8 and TRBJ2-2; D is possibly TRBD2 (5 bases). Trimming left V 2 bases short and J 0 bases short, with 7 bases between. The CDR3 spans 15 residues. Germline CDR1 reads SGHVS; CDR2 reads FQNEAQ. The CDR3 DNA reads as TGTGCCAGCAGCTTAAGGACTGCGAACACCGGGGAGCTGTTTTTT. Protein sequence: CASSLRTANTGELFF.

The chain carries TRBV19 and TRBJ2-7; TRBD1 might be the D (5 bases). V lost 6 bases to trimming and J lost 5 bases, with 14 bases between them. Germline CDR1 is LNHDA and CDR2 is SQIVND (reference sequence). CDR3 length: 13 amino acids. CDR3 nucleotides: TGTGCCAGTAGCTGGCAGGGTTCCGACGAGCAGTACTTC. Translation gives CASSWQGSDEQYF.

The chain recombines TRBV7-9 with TRBJ2-1; 9 nucleotides agree with TRBD1. The CDR3 spans 14 residues. Per the germline V gene, CDR1 is SEHNR and CDR2 is FQNEAQ (reference sequence). V was pared by 6 bases and J by 5 bases, with 5 bases of the junction left unmatched. The CDR3 bases are TGTGCCAGCAGAGGACAGGGGTTTAACAATGAGCAGTTCTTC. This gives the protein CASRGQGFNNEQFF. Filled out from reference TRBV7-9 and TRBJ2-1, the complete variable domain reads DTGVSQNPRHKITKRGQNVTFRCDPISEHNRLYWYRQTLGQGPEFLTYFQNEAQLEKSRLLSDRFSAERPKGSFSTLEIQRTEQGDSAMYLCASRGQGFNNEQFFGPGTRLTVL.

This chain joins TRBV4-3 and TRBJ2-7; 8 nucleotides align to TRBD2. Per the germline V gene, CDR1 is LGHNA and CDR2 is YSLEER. CDR3 length equals 16 residues. The ends lost 1 base at V and 0 bases at J; junction bases unmatched: 5. This CDR3 reads CASSQGTSGFSYEQYF. The CDR3 coding sequence is TGCGCCAGCAGCCAAGGTACTAGCGGATTCTCCTACGAGCAGTACTTC.